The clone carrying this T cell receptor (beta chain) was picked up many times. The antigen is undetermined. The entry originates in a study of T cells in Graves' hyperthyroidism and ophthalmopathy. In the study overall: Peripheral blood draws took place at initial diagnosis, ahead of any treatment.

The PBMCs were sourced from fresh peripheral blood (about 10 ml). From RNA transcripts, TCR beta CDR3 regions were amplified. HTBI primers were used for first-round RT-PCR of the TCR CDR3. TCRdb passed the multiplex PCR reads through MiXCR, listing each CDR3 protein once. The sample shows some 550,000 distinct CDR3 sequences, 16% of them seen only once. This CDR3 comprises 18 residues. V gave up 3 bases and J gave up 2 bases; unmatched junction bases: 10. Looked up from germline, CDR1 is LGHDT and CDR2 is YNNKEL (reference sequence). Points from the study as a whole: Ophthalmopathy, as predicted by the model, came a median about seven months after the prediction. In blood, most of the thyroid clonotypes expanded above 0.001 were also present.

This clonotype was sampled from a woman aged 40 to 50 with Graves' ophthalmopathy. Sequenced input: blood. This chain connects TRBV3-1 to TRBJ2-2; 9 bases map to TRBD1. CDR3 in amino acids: CASSQDRGSFPNTGELFF. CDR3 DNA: TGTGCCAGCAGCCAGGACAGGGGATCGTTTCCCAACACCGGGGAGCTGTTTTTT. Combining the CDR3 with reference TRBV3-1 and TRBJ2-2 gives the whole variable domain DTAVSQTPKYLVTQMGNDKSIKCEQNLGHDTMYWYKQDSKKFLKIMFSYNNKELIINETVPNRFSPKSPDKAHLNLHINSLELGDSAVYFCASSQDRGSFPNTGELFFGEGSRLTVL.